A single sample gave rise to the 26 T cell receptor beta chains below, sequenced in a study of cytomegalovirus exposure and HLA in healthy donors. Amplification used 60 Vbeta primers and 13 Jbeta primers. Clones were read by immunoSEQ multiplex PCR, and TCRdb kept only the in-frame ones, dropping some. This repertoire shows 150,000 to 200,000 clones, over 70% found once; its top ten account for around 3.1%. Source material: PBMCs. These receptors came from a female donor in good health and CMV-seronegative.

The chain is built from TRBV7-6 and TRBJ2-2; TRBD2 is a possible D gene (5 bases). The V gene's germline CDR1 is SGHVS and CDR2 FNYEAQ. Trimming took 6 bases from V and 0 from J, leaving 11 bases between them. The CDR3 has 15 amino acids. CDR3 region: CASRSGLANTGELFF. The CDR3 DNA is TGTGCCAGCAGATCTGGACTTGCGAACACCGGGGAGCTGTTTTTT.

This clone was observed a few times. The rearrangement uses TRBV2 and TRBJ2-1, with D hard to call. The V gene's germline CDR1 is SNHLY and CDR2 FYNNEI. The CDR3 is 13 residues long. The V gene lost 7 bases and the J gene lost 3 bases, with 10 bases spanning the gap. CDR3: CASMRLGYNEQFF. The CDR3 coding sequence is TGTGCCAGCATGAGGTTAGGCTACAATGAGCAGTTCTTC.

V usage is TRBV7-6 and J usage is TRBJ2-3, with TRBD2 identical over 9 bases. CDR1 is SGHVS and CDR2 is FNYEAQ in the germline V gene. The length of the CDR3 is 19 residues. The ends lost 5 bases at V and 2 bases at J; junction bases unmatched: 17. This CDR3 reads CASSPSYSGSSPTTDTQYF. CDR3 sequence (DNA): TGTGCCAGCAGCCCCTCCTATAGCGGGAGTAGCCCTACCACAGATACGCAGTATTTT.

As DNA, the CDR3 is TGCGCCAGCAGCCAAGACGGGTTCGGGACAGGGGATTACGAGCAGTACTTC. Amino acids: CASSQDGFGTGDYEQYF. This sequence joins TRBV4-1 and TRBJ2-5, with 10 nucleotides matching TRBD1. The J call may be faulty, since TRBJ2-7 better matches the DNA end. CDR3 size: 17 residues. Looked up from germline, CDR1 is MGHRA and CDR2 is YSYEKL.

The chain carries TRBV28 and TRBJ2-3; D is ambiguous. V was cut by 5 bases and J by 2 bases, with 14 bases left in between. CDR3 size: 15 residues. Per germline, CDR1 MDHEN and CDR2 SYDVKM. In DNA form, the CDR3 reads TGTGCCAGCAGTGGTGTCTATAGTCCCACAGATACGCAGTATTTT. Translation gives CASSGVYSPTDTQYF.

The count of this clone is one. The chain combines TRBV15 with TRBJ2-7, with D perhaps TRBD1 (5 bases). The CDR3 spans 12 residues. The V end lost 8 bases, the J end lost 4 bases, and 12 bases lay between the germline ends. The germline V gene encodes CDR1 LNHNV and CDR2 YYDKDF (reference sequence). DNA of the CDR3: TGTGCCACCGGACAAACAAATTACGAGCAGTACTTC. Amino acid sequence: CATGQTNYEQYF.

The DNA of the CDR3 is TGTGCCAGCAGTGAGAGGGGGGGAAGCACTGAAGCTTTCTTT. Translated, it gives CASSERGGSTEAFF. This rearrangement joins TRBV6-6 to TRBJ1-1; D is possibly TRBD1 (6 bases). The CDR3 spans 14 residues. V lost 5 bases and J 4 bases, leaving 14 bases between the germline ends. CDR1 and CDR2 (germline): MNHNY, SVGAGI (reference sequence).

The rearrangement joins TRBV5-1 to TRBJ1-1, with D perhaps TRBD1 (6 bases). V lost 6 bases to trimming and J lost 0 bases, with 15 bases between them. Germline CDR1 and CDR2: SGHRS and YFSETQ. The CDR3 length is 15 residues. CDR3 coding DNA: TGCGCCAGCATGTCCGCCAGGGGAATGAACACTGAAGCTTTCTTT. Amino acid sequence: CASMSARGMNTEAFF.

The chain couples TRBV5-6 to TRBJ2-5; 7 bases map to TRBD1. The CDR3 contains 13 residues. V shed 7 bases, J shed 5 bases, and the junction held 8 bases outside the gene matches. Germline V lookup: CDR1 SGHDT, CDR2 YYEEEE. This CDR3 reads CASRQGWGETQYF. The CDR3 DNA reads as TGTGCCAGCCGACAGGGCTGGGGGGAGACCCAGTACTTC.

CDR3: CASSEIRTGIGQYF. CDR3 DNA sequence: TGTGCCAGCAGTGAAATCCGGACAGGGATCGGGCAGTACTTC. The rearrangement links TRBV2 to TRBJ2-7; TRBD1 matches 8 bases. V gave up 2 bases and J gave up 9 bases; unmatched junction bases: 9. Germline V gene lookup returns CDR1 SNHLY and CDR2 FYNNEI. This CDR3 spans 14 amino acids.

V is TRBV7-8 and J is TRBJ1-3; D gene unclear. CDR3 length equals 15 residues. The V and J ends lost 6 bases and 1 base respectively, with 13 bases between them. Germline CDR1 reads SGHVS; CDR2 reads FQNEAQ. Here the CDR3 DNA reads TGTGCCAGCAGTCTAGGCCCGGGGTCTGGAAACACCATATATTTT. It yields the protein CASSLGPGSGNTIYF.

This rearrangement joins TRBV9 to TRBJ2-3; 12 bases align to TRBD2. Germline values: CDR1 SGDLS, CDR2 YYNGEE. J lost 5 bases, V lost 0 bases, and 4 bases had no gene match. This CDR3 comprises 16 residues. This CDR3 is CASSVASGGEVDTQYF. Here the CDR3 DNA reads TGTGCCAGCAGCGTAGCTAGCGGGGGGGAGGTAGATACGCAGTATTTT.

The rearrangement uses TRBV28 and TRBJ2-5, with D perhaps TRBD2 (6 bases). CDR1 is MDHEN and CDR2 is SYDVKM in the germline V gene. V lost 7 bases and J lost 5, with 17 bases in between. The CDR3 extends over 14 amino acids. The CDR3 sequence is CASITYGGKETQYF. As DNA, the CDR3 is TGTGCCAGCATCACTTATGGGGGGAAGGAGACCCAGTACTTC.

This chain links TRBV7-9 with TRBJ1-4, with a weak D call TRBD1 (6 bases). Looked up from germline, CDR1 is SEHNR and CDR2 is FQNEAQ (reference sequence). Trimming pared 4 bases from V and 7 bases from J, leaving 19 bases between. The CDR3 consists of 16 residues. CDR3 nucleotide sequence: TGTGCCAGCAGCTCCGAATTGGGGGCAACTGGTGAAAAACTGTTTTTT. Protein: CASSSELGATGEKLFF.

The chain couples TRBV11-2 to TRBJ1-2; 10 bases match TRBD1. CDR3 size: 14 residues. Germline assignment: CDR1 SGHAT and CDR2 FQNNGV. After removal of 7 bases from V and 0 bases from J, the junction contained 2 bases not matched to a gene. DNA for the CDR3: TGTGCCAGCACCGGACAGGGGGCTAACTATGGCTACACCTTC. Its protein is CASTGQGANYGYTF.

The CDR3 protein is CASSPRQGMNTEAFF. In DNA, the CDR3 is TGTGCCAGCAGCCCCAGACAGGGGATGAACACTGAAGCTTTCTTT. The V gene is TRBV9, the J gene TRBJ1-1; 8 bases are a match to TRBD1. Germline assignment: CDR1 SGDLS and CDR2 YYNGEE. V shed 4 bases, J shed 0 bases, and the junction held 5 bases outside the gene matches. The CDR3 consists of 15 residues.

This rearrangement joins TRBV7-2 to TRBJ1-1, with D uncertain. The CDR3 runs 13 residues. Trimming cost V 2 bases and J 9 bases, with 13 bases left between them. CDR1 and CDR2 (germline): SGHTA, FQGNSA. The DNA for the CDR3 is TGTGCCAGCAGCTTAAAATCCCAGAATAAAGCTTTCTTT. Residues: CASSLKSQNKAFF.

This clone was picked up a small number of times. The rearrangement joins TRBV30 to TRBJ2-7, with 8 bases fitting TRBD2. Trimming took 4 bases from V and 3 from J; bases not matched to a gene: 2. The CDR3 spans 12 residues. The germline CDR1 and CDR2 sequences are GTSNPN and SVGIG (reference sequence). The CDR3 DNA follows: TGTGCCTGGAAGCGGGAGATCTACGAGCAGTACTTC. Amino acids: CAWKREIYEQYF.

CDR3 amino acids: CASSVGRQSDTQYF. CDR3 sequence (DNA): TGCGCCAGCAGCGTGGGGAGACAGTCAGATACGCAGTATTTT. V and J are TRBV5-1 and TRBJ2-3; the D gene could be TRBD1 or TRBD2 (5 bases each). The V and J ends lost 4 bases and 4 bases respectively, with 13 bases between them. The CDR3 length is 14 residues. Germline V gene sequence: CDR1 SGHRS, CDR2 YFSETQ.

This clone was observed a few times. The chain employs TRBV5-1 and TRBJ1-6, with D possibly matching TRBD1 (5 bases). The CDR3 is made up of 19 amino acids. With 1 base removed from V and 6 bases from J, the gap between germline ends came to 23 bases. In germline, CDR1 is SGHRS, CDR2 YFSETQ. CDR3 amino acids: CASSLSTLGASLSNSPLHF. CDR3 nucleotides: TGCGCCAGCAGCTTGTCTACGTTAGGGGCCAGCTTGTCTAATTCACCCCTCCACTTT.

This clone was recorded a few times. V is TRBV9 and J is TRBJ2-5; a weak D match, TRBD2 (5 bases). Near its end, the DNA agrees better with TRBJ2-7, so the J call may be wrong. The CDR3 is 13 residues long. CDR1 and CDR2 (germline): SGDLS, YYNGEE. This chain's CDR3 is CASSVDYSYEQYF. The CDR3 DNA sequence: TGTGCCAGCAGCGTTGACTATTCCTACGAGCAGTACTTC.

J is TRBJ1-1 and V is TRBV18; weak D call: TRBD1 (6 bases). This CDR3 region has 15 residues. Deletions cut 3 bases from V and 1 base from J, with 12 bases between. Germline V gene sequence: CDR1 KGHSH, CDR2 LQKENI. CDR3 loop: CASSPSGVSNTEAFF. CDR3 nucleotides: TGTGCCAGCTCACCGTCAGGGGTTTCGAACACTGAAGCTTTCTTT.

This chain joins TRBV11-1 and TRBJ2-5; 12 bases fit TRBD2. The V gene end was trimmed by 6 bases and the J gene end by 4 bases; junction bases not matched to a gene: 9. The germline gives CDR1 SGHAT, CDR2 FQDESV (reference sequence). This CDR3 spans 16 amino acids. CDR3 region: CASSLTSGREGETQYF. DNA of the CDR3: TGTGCCAGCAGTCTGACTAGCGGGAGAGAAGGAGAGACCCAGTACTTC.

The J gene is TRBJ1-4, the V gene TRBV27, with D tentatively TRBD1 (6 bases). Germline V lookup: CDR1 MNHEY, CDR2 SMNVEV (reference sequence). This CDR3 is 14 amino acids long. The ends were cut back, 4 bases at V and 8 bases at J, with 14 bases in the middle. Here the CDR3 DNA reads TGTGCCAGCAGTTCCTGGACAGATGTCGAAAAACTGTTTTTT. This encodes CASSSWTDVEKLFF.

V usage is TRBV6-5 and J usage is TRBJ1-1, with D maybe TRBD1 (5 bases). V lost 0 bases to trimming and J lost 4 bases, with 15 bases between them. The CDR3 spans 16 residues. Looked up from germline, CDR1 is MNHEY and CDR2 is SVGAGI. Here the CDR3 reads CASSYSTGGVGTEAFF. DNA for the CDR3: TGTGCCAGCAGTTACTCTACCGGGGGGGTGGGCACTGAAGCTTTCTTT.

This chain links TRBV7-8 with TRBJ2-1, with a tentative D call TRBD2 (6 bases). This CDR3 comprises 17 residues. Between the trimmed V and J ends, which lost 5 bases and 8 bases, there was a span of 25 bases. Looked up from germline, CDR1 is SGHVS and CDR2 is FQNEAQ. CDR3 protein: CASSPLSPGLLIDEQFF. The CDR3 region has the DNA TGTGCCAGCAGCCCTCTATCACCAGGACTACTAATCGATGAGCAGTTCTTC.